Each of the 25 T cell receptor beta chains below was sequenced from the same sample in a study of T cell clusters in autoimmune cytopenias. TRB amplification used around 0.25 ug of peripheral blood genomic DNA. TRB rearrangements were amplified by touch-down multiplex PCR with mixed TRB-A/B primers. TCRdb reprocessed the multiplex PCR reads and keeps a single row for each CDR3 protein, giving no DNA. There are about 5,000 distinct CDR3 sequences in the sample, with less than 9.5% held by the top ten. Sequencing used peripheral blood. These receptors came from a human donor with an autoimmune cytopenia or autoimmune hepatitis (not recorded which).

Judged by frequency, this clonotype is medium-sized. This sequence joins TRBV5-4 and TRBJ2-2; TCRdb outputs TRBD1, but without DNA this stays unchecked. Germline assignment: CDR1 SGHNT and CDR2 YYREEE (reference sequence). The CDR3 is 16 amino acids. The CDR3 is CASSHSGDPNTGELFF.

According to its frequency, this clonotype is medium-sized. This chain links TRBV6-5 with TRBJ2-3; TCRdb gives TRBD2 as the D gene, but with no DNA this cannot be confirmed. CDR1 is MNHEY, CDR2 SVGAGI, per germline. This CDR3 region has 20 residues. The CDR3 reads CASSSSSGGAKHSSTDTQYF.

This clonotype is identified as medium-sized from frequency. The chain uses TRBV19 and TRBJ2-3; without DNA, the TCRdb call of TRBD2 cannot be checked. Germline V gene sequence: CDR1 LNHDA, CDR2 SQIVND (reference sequence). This CDR3 has 14 amino acids. The CDR3 loop reads CASKKKRESDTQYF.

J is TRBJ2-5 and V is TRBV12-3 or TRBV12-4; without DNA, the TCRdb call of TRBD2 cannot be checked. The CDR3 is 13 amino acids. CDR3: CASSLRRQETQYF.

The rearrangement links TRBV12-3 or TRBV12-4 to TRBJ2-3; TCRdb designates TRBD2, a call that cannot be tested without DNA. This CDR3 is 15 amino acids long. The CDR3 region is CASSLNGVSGDTQYF.

Frequency places this clonotype as medium-sized (0.01 to 0.1%). The V gene is TRBV11-1, the J gene TRBJ2-1; TCRdb lists TRBD2, though no DNA is available to test this call. Germline loops: CDR1 SGHAT, CDR2 FQDESV (reference sequence). There are 18 residues in the CDR3. The CDR3 region is CASSPGLAGGPRDNEQFF.

This clonotype counts as medium-sized by frequency. J is TRBJ2-5 and V is TRBV6-1; TCRdb names TRBD2, which stays unverified in the absence of DNA. Per germline, CDR1 MNHNS and CDR2 SASEGT. The CDR3 extends over 13 amino acids. CDR3 loop: CASTLGLQETQYF.

Measured by frequency, this clonotype is medium-sized (0.01 to 0.1%). This chain joins TRBV6-6 and TRBJ2-2; TCRdb lists TRBD1, though no DNA is available to test this call. This CDR3 has 14 amino acids. Germline V gene data show CDR1 as MNHNY and CDR2 as SVGAGI (reference sequence). The CDR3 reads CAATNRAGTGELFF.

The chain is built from TRBV12-3 or TRBV12-4 and TRBJ1-6; no DNA is available, so the TRBD1 call from TCRdb remains unchecked. The CDR3 contains 13 residues. The CDR3 loop reads CASSRDSNSPLHF.

The rearrangement links TRBV6-4 to TRBJ2-3. CDR3 length equals 13 residues. CDR1 is MRHNA and CDR2 is SNTAGT in the germline V gene. This CDR3 reads CASSVALADTQYF.

The chain recombines TRBV6-4 with TRBJ2-1; TCRdb reports TRBD1, a call that lacks DNA to check it against. The CDR3 is 12 amino acids. Germline values: CDR1 MRHNA, CDR2 SNTAGT. CDR3 sequence reads: CASSQDRGRQFF.

The CDR3: CAWRDTPANYGYTF. V gene TRBV30 combines with J gene TRBJ1-2. CDR1 and CDR2 from the germline V gene are GTSNPN and SVGIG (reference sequence). This CDR3 comprises 14 residues. The whole variable domain, remainder taken from reference TRBV30 and TRBJ1-2, is SQTIHQWPATLVQPVGSPLSLECTVEGTSNPNLYWYRQAAGRGLQLLFYSVGIGQISSEVPQNLSASRPQDRQFILSSKKLLLSDSGFYLCAWRDTPANYGYTFGSGTRLTVV.

The chain couples TRBV27 to TRBJ2-7; TCRdb's assignment of TRBD2 cannot be checked, as there is no DNA. CDR3 length equals 15 residues. Germline lookup yields CDR1 MNHEY and CDR2 SMNVEV (reference sequence). The CDR3 reads CASSSEAGGTYEQYF.

The CDR3 region is CASSTGQGHGYTF. V and J are TRBV6-5 and TRBJ1-2; with no DNA, the TCRdb D assignment of TRBD1 cannot be verified. CDR3 size: 13 residues. CDR1 is MNHEY and CDR2 is SVGAGI in the germline V gene.

This clonotype is called medium-sized (0.01 to 0.1%) based on its frequency. The chain is built from TRBV5-6 and TRBJ2-5; absent DNA, TCRdb's TRBD2 call cannot be checked. CDR1 is SGHDT and CDR2 is YYEEEE in the germline V gene. This CDR3 region has 15 residues. The CDR3 is CASSFTSGGEETQYF.

This clonotype is classed as medium-sized by frequency. The rearrangement uses TRBV19 and TRBJ1-1. Germline assignment: CDR1 LNHDA and CDR2 SQIVND (reference sequence). The CDR3 extends over 13 amino acids. The CDR3 protein is CASSRGRNTEAFF.

The genes are TRBV15 and TRBJ2-4; TCRdb returns TRBD1, unconfirmable since there is no DNA. This CDR3 region has 15 residues. The V gene's germline CDR1 is LNHNV and CDR2 YYDKDF (reference sequence). CDR3 region: CATSRDFRGENLQYF.

By frequency, this clonotype is medium-sized. The chain uses TRBV6-5 and TRBJ2-2; the TCRdb D gene call, TRBD1, has no DNA to confirm it. Germline V gives CDR1 MNHEY, CDR2 SVGAGI. This CDR3 is built from 16 residues. The CDR3 loop is CASSYSIQGNTGELFF.

The V and J genes are TRBV6-4 and TRBJ2-3; the TCRdb call, TRBD2, lacks DNA for checking. The CDR3 runs 16 residues. Looked up from germline, CDR1 is MRHNA and CDR2 is SNTAGT. CDR3 in amino acids: CASSDSTRHSTDTQYF.

In terms of frequency, this clonotype is medium-sized (0.01 to 0.1%). The J gene is TRBJ2-1, the V gene TRBV30. The germline V gene has CDR1 GTSNPN and CDR2 SVGIG (reference sequence). There are 12 residues in the CDR3. CDR3 protein: CAWTPSYNEQFF.

This clonotype is identified as medium-sized from frequency. The chain combines TRBV29-1 with TRBJ2-7; lacking DNA, the TRBD1 call made by TCRdb goes unchecked. The CDR3 length is 12 residues. Germline V gene lookup returns CDR1 SQVTM and CDR2 ANQGSEA. CDR3 loop: CSVSTGFYEQYF.

This clonotype counts as medium-sized by frequency. V gene TRBV6-1 combines with J gene TRBJ1-1; without DNA, the TCRdb call of TRBD1 cannot be checked. Germline CDR1 MNHNS, CDR2 SASEGT. The CDR3 consists of 12 residues. The CDR3 loop is CASYRVNTEAFF.

The V gene is TRBV12-3 or TRBV12-4, the J gene TRBJ2-5; without DNA, the TCRdb call of TRBD1 cannot be checked. This CDR3 has 14 residues. The CDR3: CASSSAGAQETQYF.

The chain has TRBV12-3 or TRBV12-4 and TRBJ2-3; TCRdb selects TRBD1, and the lack of DNA leaves this call unchecked. The CDR3 sequence is 16 residues long. CDR3 residues: CASSLFPGFRGDTQYF.

The V and J genes are TRBV15 and TRBJ1-5; TCRdb's D call, TRBD1, is unchecked because there is no DNA. Germline V gene lookup returns CDR1 LNHNV and CDR2 YYDKDF (reference sequence). CDR3 size: 19 residues. CDR3 residues: CATWRATGSLLVSNQPQHF.